A selection of T cell receptor beta chains follows, all from one sample in a study of blood T cell repertoires in COVID-19. Here immunoSEQ multiplex PCR was the method, and the copy in TCRdb shows in-frame clones only, minus some. Among about 290,000 clones, 89% were seen once, and the ten largest hold approximately 0.94%. The sample consisted of peripheral blood. All receptors come from a middle-aged woman who had recovered from COVID-19. Both conserved end residues are part of each CDR3. The D gene is left open where the match is weak.

D gene,V gene,J gene,CDR3 protein
-,TRBV4-1,TRBJ2-1,CASGGGYEQFF
TRBD2,TRBV2,TRBJ2-7,CASSEALRGDPYEQYF
-,TRBV9,TRBJ1-2,CASSVTGTAGGYTF
-,TRBV28,TRBJ2-2,CASRDSYTGELFF
TRBD1,TRBV27,TRBJ1-1,CASSKDRDNTEAFF
TRBD2,TRBV7-2,TRBJ2-3,CASSVGTSGRALDF
TRBD2,TRBV5-1,TRBJ2-1,CASTSRTSEANEQFF
-,TRBV5-1,TRBJ2-2,CASSRDFRRDGELFF
TRBD1,TRBV13,TRBJ1-5,CASSLRRRQGNQPQHF
TRBD2,TRBV5-1,TRBJ2-2,CASLGLAGAGELFF
TRBD1,TRBV2,TRBJ1-1,CAASQGQLNTEAFF
-,TRBV2,TRBJ2-1,CASRRDPNNEQFF
TRBD2,TRBV29-1,TRBJ2-5,CSVEDLRLAGVPTQYF
-,TRBV3-1/TRBV3-2,TRBJ2-4,CASSQDWAGARDIQYF
TRBD1,TRBV16,TRBJ2-1,CASSLGTGQSEQFF
TRBD1,TRBV9,TRBJ1-3,CASSVASWQGGGNTIYF
-,TRBV12-3/TRBV12-4,TRBJ1-2,CASSLGRGYTF
-,TRBV5-8,TRBJ1-1,CASGSRVQSTEAFF
-,TRBV12-5,TRBJ1-3,CASGRTGDSIYF
-,TRBV6-6,TRBJ2-3,CASTSPPTDTQYF
-,TRBV21-1,TRBJ1-3,CASTRDRSTGNTIYF
-,TRBV7-9,TRBJ2-1,CASSSPPSASSYNEQFF